What follows describes a single TCR beta chain. Its antigen is unidentified. From the 5' RACE reads, TCRdb called clonotypes with MiXCR, one entry per CDR3 protein. The sample carries about 74,000 distinct CDR3 sequences, more than 5.5% recorded once. J was trimmed by 5 bases and V by 4 bases; bases with no gene match: 7. This CDR3 is 15 amino acids long. The V gene's germline CDR1 is SGHAT and CDR2 FQNNGV. This entry is derived from a study of T cells after yellow fever vaccination. Across the study: It was SMART-Seq v4 Ultra Low Input that prepared the fractions with low cell numbers. Study-wide results and caveats: Post-booster repertoires again held most primary-vaccination clones (approximately 96% CD4, roughly 90% CD8). Although most clonotypes did not, a small share appeared in both CD4 and CD8 compartments.

The TCR was taken from a man between 18 and 29 years old who received the YFV17D yellow fever vaccine. The material sequenced was CD8+ T cells sorted from PBMCs, taken less than 6 days after the first yellow fever vaccination. The rearrangement uses TRBV11-2 and TRBJ2-5; TRBD2 aligns across 10 bases. This CDR3 is CASSSPSGGEETQYF. The CDR3 coding sequence is TGTGCCAGCAGCTCTCCTAGCGGGGGCGAGGAGACCCAGTACTTC.